The sequence of this T cell receptor beta chain was determined in a study of tumor-infiltrating lymphocytes in primary liver carcinoma. The researchers produced TCR beta cDNA from around 0.5 ug total RNA with a constant-region primer. Libraries for TCR beta were built through three nested multiplex PCR rounds, which together made up a slightly modified ARM-PCR procedure. Use of TRBV1-TRBV30 forward primers with a C-beta reverse primer characterized the first two PCR rounds, which lasted around 9 cycles each. TCRdb redid the calling of the multiplex PCR reads with MiXCR, one entry per CDR3 protein. The table has a few hundred thousand distinct CDR3 sequences, roughly three fifths seen once. Germline V gene sequence: CDR1 LGHNT, CDR2 FRNRAP. The CDR3 is made up of 15 amino acids. Note on this clonotype: Its antigen is unidentified. This may be a read error, as it is one base from a much larger clone.

Unsorted whole blood served as the source of blood RNA, and germline DNA was extracted as well. These patients lived with chronic HBV infection and had never been treated. Study outcomes and limitations: Tumor samples exhibited a significantly greater top-250-clone fraction than blood samples (p = 0.039).

This rearrangement joins TRBV12-5 to TRBJ2-3; 7 positions match TRBD2. Sequencing used peripheral blood. The sequence came from a woman aged 25 to 45 with primary liver carcinoma and hepatitis B virus infection. CDR3 protein: CASGLDGGNTDTQCF. The CDR3 region has the DNA TGTGCTAGTGGTTTGGACGGGGGGAACACAGATACGCAGTGTTTT.